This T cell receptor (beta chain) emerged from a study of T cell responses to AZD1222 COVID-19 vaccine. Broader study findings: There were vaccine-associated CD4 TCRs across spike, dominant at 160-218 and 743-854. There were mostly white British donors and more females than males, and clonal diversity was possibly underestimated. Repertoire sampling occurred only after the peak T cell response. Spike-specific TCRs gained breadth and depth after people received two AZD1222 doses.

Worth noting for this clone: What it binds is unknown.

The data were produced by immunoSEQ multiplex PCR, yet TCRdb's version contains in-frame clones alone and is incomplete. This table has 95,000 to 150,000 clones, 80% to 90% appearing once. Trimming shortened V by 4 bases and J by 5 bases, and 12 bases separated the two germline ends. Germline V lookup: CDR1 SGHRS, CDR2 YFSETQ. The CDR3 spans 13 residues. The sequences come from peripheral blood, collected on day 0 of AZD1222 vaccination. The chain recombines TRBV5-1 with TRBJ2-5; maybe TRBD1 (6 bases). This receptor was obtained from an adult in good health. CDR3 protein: CASSAGQSETQYF. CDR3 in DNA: TGCGCCAGCAGCGCCGGACAGTCGGAGACCCAGTACTTC.